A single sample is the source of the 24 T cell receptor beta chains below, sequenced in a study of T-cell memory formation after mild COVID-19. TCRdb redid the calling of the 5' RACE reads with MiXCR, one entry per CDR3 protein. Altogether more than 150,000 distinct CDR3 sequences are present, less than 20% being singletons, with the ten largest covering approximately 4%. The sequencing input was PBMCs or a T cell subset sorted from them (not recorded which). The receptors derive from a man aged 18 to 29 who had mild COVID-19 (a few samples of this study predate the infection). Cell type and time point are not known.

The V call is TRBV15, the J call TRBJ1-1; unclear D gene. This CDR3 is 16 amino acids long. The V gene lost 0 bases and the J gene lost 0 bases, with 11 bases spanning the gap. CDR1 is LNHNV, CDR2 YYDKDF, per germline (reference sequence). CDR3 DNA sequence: TGTGCCACCAGCAGAGATCTTCCCCCTCTGAACACTGAAGCTTTCTTT. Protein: CATSRDLPPLNTEAFF.

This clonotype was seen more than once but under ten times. CDR3 coding DNA: TGTGCCAGCAGTTCGCTAGCGGGGAATACAGATACGCAGTATTTT. This encodes CASSSLAGNTDTQYF. J is TRBJ2-3 and V is TRBV28; the match to TRBD2 covers 9 bases. CDR3 length equals 15 residues. Trimming removed 4 bases from V and 3 bases from J; junction bases left unmatched: 5. The germline gives CDR1 MDHEN, CDR2 SYDVKM.

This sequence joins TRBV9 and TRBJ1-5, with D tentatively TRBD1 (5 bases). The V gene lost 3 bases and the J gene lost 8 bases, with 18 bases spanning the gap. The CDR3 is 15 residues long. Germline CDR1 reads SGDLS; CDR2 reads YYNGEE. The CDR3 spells CASSARGHYREPQHF. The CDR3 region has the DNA TGTGCCAGCAGCGCCCGCGGACATTATCGAGAGCCCCAGCATTTT.

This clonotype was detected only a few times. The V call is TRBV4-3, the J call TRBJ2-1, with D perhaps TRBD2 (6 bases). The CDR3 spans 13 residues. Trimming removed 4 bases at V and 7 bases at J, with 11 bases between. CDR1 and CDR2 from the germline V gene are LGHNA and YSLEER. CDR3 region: CASSPFSGNEQFF. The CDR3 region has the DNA TGCGCCAGCAGCCCCTTTAGCGGTAATGAGCAGTTCTTC.

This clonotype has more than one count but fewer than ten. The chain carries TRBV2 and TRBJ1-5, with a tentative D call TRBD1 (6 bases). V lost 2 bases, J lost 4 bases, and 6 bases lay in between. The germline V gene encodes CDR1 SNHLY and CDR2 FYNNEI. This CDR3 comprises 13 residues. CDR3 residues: CASSEQGNQPQHF. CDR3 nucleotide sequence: TGTGCCAGCAGTGAACAGGGGAATCAGCCCCAGCATTTT.

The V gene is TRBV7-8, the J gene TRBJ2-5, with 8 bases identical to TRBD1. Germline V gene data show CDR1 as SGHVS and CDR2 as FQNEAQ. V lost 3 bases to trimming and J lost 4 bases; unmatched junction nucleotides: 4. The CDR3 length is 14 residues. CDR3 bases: TGTGCCAGCAGCTTCAGGGGGCGATTAGAGACCCAGTACTTC. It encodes CASSFRGRLETQYF.

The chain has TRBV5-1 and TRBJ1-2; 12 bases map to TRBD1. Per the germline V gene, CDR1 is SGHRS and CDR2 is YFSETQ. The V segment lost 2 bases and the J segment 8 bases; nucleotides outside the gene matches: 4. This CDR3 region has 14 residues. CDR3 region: CASSFPGTGGGYTF. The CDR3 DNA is TGCGCCAGCAGCTTCCCCGGGACAGGGGGCGGCTACACCTTC.

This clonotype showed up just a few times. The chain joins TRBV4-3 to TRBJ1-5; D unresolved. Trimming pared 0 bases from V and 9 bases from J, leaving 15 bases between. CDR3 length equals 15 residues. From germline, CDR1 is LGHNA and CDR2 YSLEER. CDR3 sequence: CASSQEWAGRRPQHF. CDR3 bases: TGCGCCAGCAGCCAAGAATGGGCGGGCCGCCGGCCCCAGCATTTT.

The CDR3: CASRGTGTYEQYF. The CDR3 DNA reads as TGTGCCAGCAGAGGGACAGGGACCTACGAGCAGTACTTC. The chain is built from TRBV2 and TRBJ2-7; TRBD1 agrees at 9 bases. The germline CDR1 and CDR2 sequences are SNHLY and FYNNEI. The J segment lost 2 bases and the V segment lost 6 bases, leaving 2 bases of the junction unmatched. This CDR3 has 13 amino acids.

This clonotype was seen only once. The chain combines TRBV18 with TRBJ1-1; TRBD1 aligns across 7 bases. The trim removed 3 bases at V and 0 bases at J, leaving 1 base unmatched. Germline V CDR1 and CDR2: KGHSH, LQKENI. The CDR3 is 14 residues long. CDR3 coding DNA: TGTGCCAGCTCACCGGGACAGTTGAACACTGAAGCTTTCTTT. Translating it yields CASSPGQLNTEAFF. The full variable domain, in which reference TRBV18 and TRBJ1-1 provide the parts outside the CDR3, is NAGVMQNPRHLVRRRGQEARLRCSPMKGHSHVYWYRQLPEEGLKFMVYLQKENIIDESGMPKERFSAEFPKEGPSILRIQQVVRGDSAAYFCASSPGQLNTEAFFGQGTRLTVV.

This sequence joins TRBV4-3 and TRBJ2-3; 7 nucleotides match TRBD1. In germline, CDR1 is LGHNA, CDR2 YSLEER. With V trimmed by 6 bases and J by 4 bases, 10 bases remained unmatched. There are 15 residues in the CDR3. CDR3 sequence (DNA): TGCGCCAGCAGTCATAGACAGGGTGGGGCAGATACGCAGTATTTT. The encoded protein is CASSHRQGGADTQYF.

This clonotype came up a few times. The CDR3 DNA sequence: TGTGCCAGCAGCTTAGCGTGGGGGGATACGCAGTATTTT. This encodes CASSLAWGDTQYF. The gene calls are TRBV7-2 and TRBJ2-3, with D perhaps matching TRBD1 or TRBD2 (5 bases each). The CDR3 covers 13 residues. The V end lost 0 bases, the J end lost 6 bases, and 7 bases lay between the germline ends. Germline V gene lookup returns CDR1 SGHTA and CDR2 FQGNSA.

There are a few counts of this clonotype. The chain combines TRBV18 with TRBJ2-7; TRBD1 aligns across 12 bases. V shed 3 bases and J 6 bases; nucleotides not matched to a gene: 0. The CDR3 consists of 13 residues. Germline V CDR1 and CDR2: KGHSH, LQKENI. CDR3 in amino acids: CASSPGQGAEQYV. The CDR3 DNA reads TGTGCCAGCTCACCGGGACAGGGGGCCGAGCAGTACGTC.

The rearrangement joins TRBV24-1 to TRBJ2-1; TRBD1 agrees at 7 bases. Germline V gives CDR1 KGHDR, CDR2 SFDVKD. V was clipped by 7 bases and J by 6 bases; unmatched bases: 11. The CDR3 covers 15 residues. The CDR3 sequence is CATRKGGWGFNEQFF. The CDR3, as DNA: TGTGCCACCAGAAAAGGGGGCTGGGGATTCAATGAGCAGTTCTTC.

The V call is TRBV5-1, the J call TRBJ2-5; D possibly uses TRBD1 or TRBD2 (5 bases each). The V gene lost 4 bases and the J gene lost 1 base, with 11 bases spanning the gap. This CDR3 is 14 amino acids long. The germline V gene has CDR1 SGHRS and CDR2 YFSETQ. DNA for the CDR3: TGCGCCAGCAGCCCCTTGGGGACCCAAGAGACCCAGTACTTC. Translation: CASSPLGTQETQYF.

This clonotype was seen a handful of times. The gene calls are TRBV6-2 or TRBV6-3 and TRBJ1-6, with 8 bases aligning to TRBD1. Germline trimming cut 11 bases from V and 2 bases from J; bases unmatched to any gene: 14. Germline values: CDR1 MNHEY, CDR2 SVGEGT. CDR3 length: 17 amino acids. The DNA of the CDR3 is TGTGCCGGCGACTGGCAGGGGGCTATAGCCTATAATTCACCCCTCCACTTT. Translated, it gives CAGDWQGAIAYNSPLHF.

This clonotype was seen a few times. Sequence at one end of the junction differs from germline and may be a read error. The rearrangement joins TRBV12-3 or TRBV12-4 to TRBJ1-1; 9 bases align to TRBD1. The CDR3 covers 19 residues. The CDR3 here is CASSPAFHRGRKVNTEAFF. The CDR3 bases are TGTGCCAGCAGCCCTGCCTTTCACAGGGGGCGTAAAGTGAATACTGAAGCTTTCTTT.

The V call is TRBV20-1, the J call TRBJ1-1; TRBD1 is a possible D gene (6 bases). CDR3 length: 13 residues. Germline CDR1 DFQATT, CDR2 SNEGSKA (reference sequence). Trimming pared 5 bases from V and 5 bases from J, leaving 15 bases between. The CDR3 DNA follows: TGCAGTGCTCCCCCCACAGGGATGACTGAAGCTTTCTTT. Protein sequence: CSAPPTGMTEAFF.

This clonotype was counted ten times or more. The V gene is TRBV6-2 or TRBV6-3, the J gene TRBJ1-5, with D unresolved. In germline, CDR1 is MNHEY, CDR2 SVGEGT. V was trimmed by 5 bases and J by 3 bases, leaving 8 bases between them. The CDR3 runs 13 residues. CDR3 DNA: TGTGCCAGCAGTCAGTGGGTCAATCAGCCCCAGCATTTT. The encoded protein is CASSQWVNQPQHF.

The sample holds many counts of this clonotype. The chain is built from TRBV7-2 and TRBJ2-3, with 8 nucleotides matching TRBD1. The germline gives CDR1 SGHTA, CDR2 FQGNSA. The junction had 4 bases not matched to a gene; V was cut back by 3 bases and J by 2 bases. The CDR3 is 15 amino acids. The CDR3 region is CASSFWDRPTDTQYF. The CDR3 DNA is TGTGCCAGCAGCTTCTGGGACAGGCCCACAGATACGCAGTATTTT. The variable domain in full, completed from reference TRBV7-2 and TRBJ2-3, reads GAGVSQSPSNKVTEKGKDVELRCDPISGHTALYWYRQSLGQGLEFLIYFQGNSAPDKSGLPSDRFSAERTGGSVSTLTIQRTQQEDSAVYLCASSFWDRPTDTQYFGPGTRLTVL.

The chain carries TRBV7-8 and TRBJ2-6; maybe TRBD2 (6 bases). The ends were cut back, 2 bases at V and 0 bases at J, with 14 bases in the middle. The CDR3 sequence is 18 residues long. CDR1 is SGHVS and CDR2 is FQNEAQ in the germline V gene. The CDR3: CASSLRTDYYSGANVLTF. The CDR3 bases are TGTGCCAGCAGCTTACGCACGGACTACTACTCTGGGGCCAACGTCCTGACTTTC.

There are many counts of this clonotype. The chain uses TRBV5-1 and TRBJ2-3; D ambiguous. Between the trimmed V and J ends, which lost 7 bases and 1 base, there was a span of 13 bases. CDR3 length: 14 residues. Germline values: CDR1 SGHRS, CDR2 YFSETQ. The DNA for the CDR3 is TGCGCCAGCTATAATAATCTCCGCACAGATACGCAGTATTTT. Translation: CASYNNLRTDTQYF.

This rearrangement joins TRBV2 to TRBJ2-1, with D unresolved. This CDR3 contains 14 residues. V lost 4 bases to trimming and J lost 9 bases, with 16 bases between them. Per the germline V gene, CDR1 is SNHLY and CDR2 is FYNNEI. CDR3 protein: CASSVGDSWGEQFF. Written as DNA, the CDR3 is TGTGCCAGCAGTGTTGGGGATAGCTGGGGTGAGCAGTTCTTC.

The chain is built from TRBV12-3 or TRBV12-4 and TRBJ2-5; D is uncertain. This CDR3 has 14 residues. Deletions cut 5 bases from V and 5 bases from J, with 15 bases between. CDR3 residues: CASSPDGVRETQYF. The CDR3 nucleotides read TGTGCCAGCAGTCCTGACGGAGTAAGGGAGACCCAGTACTTC.